This TCR beta chain was recovered during a study of blood T cell repertoires in COVID-19. Background on the study: Samples of COVID-19 (acute and convalescent) were obtained from the United States, Italy and Spain. The cDNA or gDNA used as material had been derived from T cells, B-cell-depleted T cells, or PBMCs.

Authors' methods: Estimation of nucleated cell counts relied on the amplification of reference gene primers. Data came from immunoSEQ multiplex PCR; TCRdb stores just in-frame clones and leaves some out. V and J calls and clone size come straight from that table; D and trimming were deduced from the DNA. The table has some 31,000 clones, roughly 90% seen once. The CDR3 runs to 15 residues. V lost 2 bases and J lost 2; bases outside the gene matches: 5. Looked up from germline, CDR1 is SGHRS and CDR2 is YFSETQ. Sequences were obtained from peripheral blood. This TCR was sampled from a human donor with active COVID-19. The donor label of this sample is uncertain. The J gene is TRBJ2-7, the V gene TRBV5-1, with 9 bases aligning to TRBD2. DNA of the CDR3: TGCGCCAGCAGCTTTGGGGCTAGCGGGACCTACGAGCAGTACTTC. Encoded protein: CASSFGASGTYEQYF.